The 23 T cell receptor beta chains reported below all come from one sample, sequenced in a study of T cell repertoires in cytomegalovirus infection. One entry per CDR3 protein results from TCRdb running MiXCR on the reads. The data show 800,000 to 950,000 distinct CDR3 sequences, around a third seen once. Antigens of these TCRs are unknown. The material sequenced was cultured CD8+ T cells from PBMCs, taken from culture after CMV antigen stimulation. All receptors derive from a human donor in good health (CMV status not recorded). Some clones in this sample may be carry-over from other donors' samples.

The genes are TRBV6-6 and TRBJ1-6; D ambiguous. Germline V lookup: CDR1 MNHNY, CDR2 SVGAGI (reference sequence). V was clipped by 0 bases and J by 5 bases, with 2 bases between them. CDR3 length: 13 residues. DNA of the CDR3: TGTGCCAGCAGTTACTCTAATAATTCACCCCTCCACTTT. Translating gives CASSYSNNSPLHF.

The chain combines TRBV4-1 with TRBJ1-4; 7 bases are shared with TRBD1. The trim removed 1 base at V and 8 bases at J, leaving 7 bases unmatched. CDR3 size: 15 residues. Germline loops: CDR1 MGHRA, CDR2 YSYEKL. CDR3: CASSQAQQGKEKLFF. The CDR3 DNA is TGCGCCAGCAGCCAAGCACAACAGGGGAAGGAAAAACTGTTTTTT.

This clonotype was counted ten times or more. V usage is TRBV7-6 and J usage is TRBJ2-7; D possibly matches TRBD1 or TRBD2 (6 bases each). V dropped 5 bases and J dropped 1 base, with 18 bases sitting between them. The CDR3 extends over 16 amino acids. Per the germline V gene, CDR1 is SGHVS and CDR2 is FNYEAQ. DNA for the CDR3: TGTGCCAGCAGCACGTCCGGGGGCCGCCGGTCCTACGAGCAGTACTTC. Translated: CASSTSGGRRSYEQYF. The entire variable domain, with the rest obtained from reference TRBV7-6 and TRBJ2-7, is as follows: GAGVSQSPRYKVTKRGQDVALRCDPISGHVSLYWYRQALGQGPEFLTYFNYEAQQDKSGLPNDRFSAERPEGSISTLTIQRTEQRDSAMYRCASSTSGGRRSYEQYFGPGTRLTVT.

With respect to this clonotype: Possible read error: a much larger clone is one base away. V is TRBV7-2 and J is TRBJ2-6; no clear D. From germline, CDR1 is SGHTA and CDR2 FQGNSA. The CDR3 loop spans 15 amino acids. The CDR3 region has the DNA TGTGTCAGCAGCACGACCCTAACTGGGGCCAACGTCCTGACTTTC. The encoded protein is CVSSTTLTGANVLTF.

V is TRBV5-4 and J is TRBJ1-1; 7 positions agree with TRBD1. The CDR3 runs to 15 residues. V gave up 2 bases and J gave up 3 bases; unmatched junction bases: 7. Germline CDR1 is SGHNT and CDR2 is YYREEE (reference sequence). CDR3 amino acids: CASSFWTGEDTEAFF. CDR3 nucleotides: TGTGCCAGCAGCTTTTGGACAGGCGAGGACACTGAAGCTTTCTTT. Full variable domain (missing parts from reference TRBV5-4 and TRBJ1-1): ETGVTQSPTHLIKTRGQQVTLRCSSQSGHNTVSWYQQALGQGPQFIFQYYREEENGRGNFPPRFSGLQFPNYSSELNVNALELDDSALYLCASSFWTGEDTEAFFGQGTRLTVV.

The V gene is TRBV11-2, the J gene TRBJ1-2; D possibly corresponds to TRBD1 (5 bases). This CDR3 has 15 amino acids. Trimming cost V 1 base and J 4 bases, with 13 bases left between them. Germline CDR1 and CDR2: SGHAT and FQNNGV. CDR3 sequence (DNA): TGTGCCAGCAGCTTAGGACGGGGCCCGATCTATGGCTACACCTTC. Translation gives CASSLGRGPIYGYTF.

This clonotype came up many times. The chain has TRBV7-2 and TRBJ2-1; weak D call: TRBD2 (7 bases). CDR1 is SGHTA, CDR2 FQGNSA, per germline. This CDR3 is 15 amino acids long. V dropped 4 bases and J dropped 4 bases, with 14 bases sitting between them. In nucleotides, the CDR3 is TGTGCCAGCAGCTCGGGGCGGGGGCCGTACAATGAGCAGTTCTTC. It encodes CASSSGRGPYNEQFF.

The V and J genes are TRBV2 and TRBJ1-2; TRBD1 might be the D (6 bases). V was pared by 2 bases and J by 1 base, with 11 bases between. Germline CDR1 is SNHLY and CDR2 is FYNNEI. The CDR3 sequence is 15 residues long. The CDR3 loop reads CASSEKDRLNYGYTF. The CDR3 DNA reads TGTGCCAGCAGTGAAAAGGACAGACTTAACTATGGCTACACCTTC.

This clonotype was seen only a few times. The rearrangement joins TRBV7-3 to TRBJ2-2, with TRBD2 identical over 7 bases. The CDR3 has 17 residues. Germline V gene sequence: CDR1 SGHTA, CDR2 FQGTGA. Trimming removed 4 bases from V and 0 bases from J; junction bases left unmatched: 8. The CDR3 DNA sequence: TGTGCCAGCAGCTCCACAGCGGGACTCCCGAACACCGGGGAGCTGTTTTTT. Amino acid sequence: CASSSTAGLPNTGELFF.

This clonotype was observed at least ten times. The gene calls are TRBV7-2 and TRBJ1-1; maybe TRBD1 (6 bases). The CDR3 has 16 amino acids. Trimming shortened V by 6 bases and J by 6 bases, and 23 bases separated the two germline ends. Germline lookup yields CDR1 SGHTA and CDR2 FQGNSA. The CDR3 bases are TGTGCCAGCAGGTACTTAGAATTCGTCAGGGGTGCTGAAGCTTTCTTT. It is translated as CASRYLEFVRGAEAFF.

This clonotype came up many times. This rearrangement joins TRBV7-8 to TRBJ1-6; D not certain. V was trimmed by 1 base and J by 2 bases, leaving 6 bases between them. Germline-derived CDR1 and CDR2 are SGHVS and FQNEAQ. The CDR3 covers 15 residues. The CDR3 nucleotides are TGTGCCAGCAGCTTAGATGCCCCCTATAATTCACCCCTCCACTTT. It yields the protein CASSLDAPYNSPLHF.

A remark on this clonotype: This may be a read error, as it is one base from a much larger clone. CDR3 nucleotide sequence: TGTGCCAGCAGCCCCTCAAGGCGGTTTAACTATGGCTACACCTTC. Encoded protein: CASSPSRRFNYGYTF. The chain links TRBV7-8 to TRBJ1-2, with D uncertain. CDR1 is SGHVS and CDR2 is FQNEAQ in the germline V gene. This CDR3 region has 15 residues. Trimming took off 5 bases at V and 1 base at J, with 14 bases between the two ends.

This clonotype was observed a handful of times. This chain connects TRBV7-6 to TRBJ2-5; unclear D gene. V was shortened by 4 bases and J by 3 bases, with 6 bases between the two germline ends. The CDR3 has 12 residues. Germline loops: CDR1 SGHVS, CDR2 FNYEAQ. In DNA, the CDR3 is TGTGCCAGCAGCTATAACAAAGAGACCCAGTACTTC. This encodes CASSYNKETQYF.

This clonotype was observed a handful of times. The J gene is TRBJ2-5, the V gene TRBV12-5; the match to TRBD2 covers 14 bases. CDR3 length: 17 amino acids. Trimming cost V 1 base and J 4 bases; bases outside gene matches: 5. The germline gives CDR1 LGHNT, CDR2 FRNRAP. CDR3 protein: CASGLGGLAGVGETQYF. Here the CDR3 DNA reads TGTGCTAGTGGTTTGGGGGGACTAGCGGGGGTCGGAGAGACCCAGTACTTC.

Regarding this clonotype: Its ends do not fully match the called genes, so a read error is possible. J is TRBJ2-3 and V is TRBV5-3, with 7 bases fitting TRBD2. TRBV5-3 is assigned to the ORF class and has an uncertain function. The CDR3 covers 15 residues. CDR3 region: CASSFYPLATDTQYF. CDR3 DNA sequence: TGTGCCAGCAGCTTCTACCCACTAGCGACAGATACGCAGTATTTT.

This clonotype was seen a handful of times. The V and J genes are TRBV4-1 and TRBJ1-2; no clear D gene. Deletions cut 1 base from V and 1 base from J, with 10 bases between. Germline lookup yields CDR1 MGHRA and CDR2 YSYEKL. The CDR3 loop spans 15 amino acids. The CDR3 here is CASSQVSDNNYGYTF. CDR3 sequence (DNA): TGCGCCAGCAGCCAAGTCTCCGACAATAACTATGGCTACACCTTC.

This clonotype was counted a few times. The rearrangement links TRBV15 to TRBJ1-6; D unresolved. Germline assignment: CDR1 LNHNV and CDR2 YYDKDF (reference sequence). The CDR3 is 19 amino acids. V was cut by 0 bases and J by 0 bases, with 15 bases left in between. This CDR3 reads CATSRDLYPESSYNSPLHF. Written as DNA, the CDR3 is TGTGCCACCAGCAGAGATCTATACCCCGAGAGCTCCTATAATTCACCCCTCCACTTT.

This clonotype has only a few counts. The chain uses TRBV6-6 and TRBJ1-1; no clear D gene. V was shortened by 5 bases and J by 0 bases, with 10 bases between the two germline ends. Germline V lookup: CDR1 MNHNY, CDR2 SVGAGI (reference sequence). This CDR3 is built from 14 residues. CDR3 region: CASSVVQMNTEAFF. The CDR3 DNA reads TGTGCCAGCAGTGTCGTGCAAATGAACACTGAAGCTTTCTTT.

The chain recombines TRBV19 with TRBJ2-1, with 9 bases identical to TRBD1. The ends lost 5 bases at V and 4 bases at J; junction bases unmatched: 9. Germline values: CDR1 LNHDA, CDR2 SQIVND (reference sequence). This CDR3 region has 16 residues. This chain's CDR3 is CASSPLGQGGYNEQFF. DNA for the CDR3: TGTGCCAGTAGTCCTCTGGGACAGGGTGGATACAATGAGCAGTTCTTC.

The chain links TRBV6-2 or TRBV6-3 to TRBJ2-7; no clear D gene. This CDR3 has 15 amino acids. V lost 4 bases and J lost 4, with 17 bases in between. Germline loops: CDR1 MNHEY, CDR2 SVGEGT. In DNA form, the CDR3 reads TGTGCCAGCAGTTCCATACCGGACGTTAGATACGAGCAGTACGTC. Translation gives CASSSIPDVRYEQYV.

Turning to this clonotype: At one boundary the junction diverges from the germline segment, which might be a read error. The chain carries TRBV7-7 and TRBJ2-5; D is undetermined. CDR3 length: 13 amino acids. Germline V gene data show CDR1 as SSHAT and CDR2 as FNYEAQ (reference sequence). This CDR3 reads CASSRPTEETQYF. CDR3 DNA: TGTGCTAGCAGCAGACCCACTGAAGAGACCCAGTACTTC.

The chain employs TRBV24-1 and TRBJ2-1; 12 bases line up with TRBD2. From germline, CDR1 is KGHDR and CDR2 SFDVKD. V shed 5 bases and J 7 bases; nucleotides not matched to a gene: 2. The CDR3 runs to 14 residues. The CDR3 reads CATSGLAGANEQFF. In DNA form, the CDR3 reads TGTGCCACCAGTGGACTAGCGGGGGCGAATGAGCAGTTCTTC.

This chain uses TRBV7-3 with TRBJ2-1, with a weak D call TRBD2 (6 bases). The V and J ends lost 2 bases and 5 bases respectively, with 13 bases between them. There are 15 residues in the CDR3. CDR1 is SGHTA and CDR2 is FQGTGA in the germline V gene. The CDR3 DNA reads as TGTGCCAGCAGCTTAGGCGCGGCGGGGAACAATGAGCAGTTCTTC. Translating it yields CASSLGAAGNNEQFF.